This passage covers 26 T cell receptor beta chains from one sample sequenced in a study of beta chain features in type 1 diabetes. Every isolated RNA sample was fully reverse transcribed, so sequencing captured expressed TCRB transcripts. Method: immunoSEQ multiplex PCR; TCRdb's copy keeps in-frame clones and lacks some. The table lists roughly 500,000 clones, 25% to 35% of them singletons. The sequenced sample consisted of naive CD4+ T cells from blood. These receptors were collected from a young man in good health.

This clone turned up a few times. The rearrangement uses TRBV18 and TRBJ2-5, with a tentative D call TRBD2 (5 bases). V was trimmed by 3 bases and J by 2 bases, leaving 7 bases between them. The CDR3 loop spans 13 amino acids. The germline V gene encodes CDR1 KGHSH and CDR2 LQKENI. Written as DNA, the CDR3 is TGTGCCAGCTCACCCTGGAGGCAAGAGACCCAGTACTTC. Its translation: CASSPWRQETQYF.

The chain couples TRBV10-3 to TRBJ2-3, with 7 nucleotides matching TRBD1. CDR1 is ENHRY and CDR2 is SYGVKD in the germline V gene. The CDR3 is 13 residues long. The trim removed 0 bases at V and 8 bases at J, leaving 2 bases unmatched. The CDR3 region has the DNA TGTGCCATCAGTGAGTCAAACAGGGGTACGCAGTATTTT. Translation: CAISESNRGTQYF.

This clone was counted only a few times. The gene calls are TRBV15 and TRBJ1-4; 7 nucleotides agree with TRBD1. J gave up 6 bases and V 3 bases, and 7 bases lay outside the gene matches. Germline loops: CDR1 LNHNV, CDR2 YYDKDF (reference sequence). The length of the CDR3 is 15 residues. The CDR3 coding sequence is TGTGCCACCAGCAGGACAGGGACTGGCGATGAAAAACTGTTTTTT. Its protein product is CATSRTGTGDEKLFF.

The chain employs TRBV14 and TRBJ2-1; TRBD1 is a possible D gene (5 bases). CDR1 and CDR2 from the germline V gene are SGHDN and FVKESK. The V end was cut by 5 bases, the J end by 0 bases, with 11 bases between. This CDR3 is 15 amino acids long. Here the CDR3 DNA reads TGTGCCAGCAGCGGCCAGGGTTCCTCCTACAATGAGCAGTTCTTC. Amino acids: CASSGQGSSYNEQFF.

This chain uses TRBV30 with TRBJ2-1; 7 bases map to TRBD2. The CDR3 has 10 residues. CDR1 is GTSNPN, CDR2 SVGIG, per germline (reference sequence). Trimming removed 8 bases from V and 12 bases from J; junction bases left unmatched: 7. The CDR3 here is CAGAGEGQFF. In nucleotides, the CDR3 is TGTGCCGGGGCGGGAGAAGGGCAGTTCTTC. Together with reference TRBV30 and TRBJ2-1, the CDR3 gives the full variable domain: SQTIHQWPATLVQPVGSPLSLECTVEGTSNPNLYWYRQAAGRGLQLLFYSVGIGQISSEVPQNLSASRPQDRQFILSSKKLLLSDSGFYLCAGAGEGQFFGPGTRLTVL.

This clone was seen more than once but under ten times. V and J are TRBV7-2 and TRBJ2-1; 7 nucleotides align to TRBD2. V was clipped by 5 bases and J by 1 base; unmatched bases: 5. The germline V gene encodes CDR1 SGHTA and CDR2 FQGNSA. The CDR3 runs 15 residues. The CDR3 loop is CASSVTSRSYNEQFF. Here the CDR3 DNA reads TGTGCCAGCAGCGTGACTAGCAGATCCTACAATGAGCAGTTCTTC.

This chain joins TRBV7-3 and TRBJ2-7, with TRBD2 as a possible D gene (5 bases). Trimming cost V 5 bases and J 4 bases, with 12 bases left between them. CDR1 SGHTA and CDR2 FQGTGA come from the germline V gene. The CDR3 is 13 residues long. CDR3 bases: TGTGCCAGCAGCCCGGGGTGGGGATACGAGCAGTACTTC. It encodes CASSPGWGYEQYF.

This chain links TRBV30 with TRBJ1-4; possible D gene TRBD1, 6 bases. The germline V gene has CDR1 GTSNPN and CDR2 SVGIG (reference sequence). The V end lost 4 bases, the J end lost 8 bases, and 17 bases lay between the germline ends. CDR3 length: 14 residues. CDR3 in DNA: TGTGCCTGGACCAGGGGTCGGGGAGAGGAAAAACTGTTTTTT. Translated, it gives CAWTRGRGEEKLFF.

This sequence joins TRBV5-1 and TRBJ2-1; D is tentatively TRBD1 or TRBD2 (5 bases each). The V end lost 6 bases, the J end lost 5 bases, and 15 bases lay between the germline ends. Looked up from germline, CDR1 is SGHRS and CDR2 is YFSETQ. This CDR3 region has 14 residues. The CDR3 protein is CASKTGPGNNEQFF. Written as DNA, the CDR3 is TGCGCCAGCAAGACGGGGCCAGGGAACAATGAGCAGTTCTTC.

The rearrangement joins TRBV21-1 to TRBJ2-7. TRBV21-1 is a pseudogene. CDR3 size: 15 residues. The CDR3 sequence: CASSLRVGPPREQYF. In DNA form, the CDR3 reads TGTGCCAGCAGCCTTAGGGTGGGACCTCCTCGGGAGCAGTACTTC.

The rearrangement links TRBV21-1 to TRBJ1-2; whether TRBD1, the table's D call, matches the DNA was not checked. TRBV21-1 is termed a pseudogene. The CDR3 extends over 14 amino acids. CDR3 in amino acids: CASSIHTRGYGYTF. The CDR3 DNA reads as TGTGCCAGCAGCATTCACACCAGGGGCTATGGCTACACCTTC.

This clone was seen only a few times. The genes are TRBV27 and TRBJ1-2, with D maybe TRBD1 (6 bases). The CDR3 runs 14 residues. Germline values: CDR1 MNHEY, CDR2 SMNVEV (reference sequence). The V and J ends lost 5 bases and 7 bases respectively, with 17 bases between them. The CDR3: CASSEWTAGAGYTF. The CDR3 DNA follows: TGTGCCAGCAGTGAGTGGACAGCGGGCGCTGGCTACACCTTC.

A few counts support this clone. CDR3 DNA sequence: TGTGCCAGCAGCTTACAGCCCCCGGATACGCAGTATTTT. It translates to CASSLQPPDTQYF. This chain joins TRBV7-2 and TRBJ2-3; D ambiguous. CDR1 and CDR2 (germline): SGHTA, FQGNSA. Deletions cut 2 bases from V and 6 bases from J, with 9 bases between. CDR3 size: 13 residues.

The genes are TRBV25-1 and TRBJ2-3; 7 bases match TRBD2. CDR3 length: 15 residues. Germline trimming cut 0 bases from V and 3 bases from J; bases unmatched to any gene: 3. The germline V gene encodes CDR1 MGHDK and CDR2 SYGVNS. CDR3 coding DNA: TGTGCCAGCAGTGAATACCTAGCGGCAACAGATACGCAGTATTTT. It translates to CASSEYLAATDTQYF.

The CDR3 is CASSGGTVKSDTQYF. CDR3 nucleotide sequence: TGTGCCAGCAGCGGCGGGACCGTTAAATCAGATACGCAGTATTTT. The rearrangement uses TRBV7-2 and TRBJ2-3; a weak D match, TRBD2 (6 bases). The CDR3 has 15 residues. V lost 5 bases and J lost 4, with 16 bases in between. CDR1 is SGHTA, CDR2 FQGNSA, per germline. Combining the CDR3 with reference TRBV7-2 and TRBJ2-3 gives the whole variable domain GAGVSQSPSNKVTEKGKDVELRCDPISGHTALYWYRQSLGQGLEFLIYFQGNSAPDKSGLPSDRFSAERTGGSVSTLTIQRTQQEDSAVYLCASSGGTVKSDTQYFGPGTRLTVL.

CDR3 nucleotides: TGTGCCAGCAGTTTTAGCAGCGCCTATAGCACAGATACGCAGTATTTT. Encoded protein: CASSFSSAYSTDTQYF. The chain joins TRBV27 to TRBJ2-3; the D is unclear. The ends were cut back, 3 bases at V and 0 bases at J, with 13 bases in the middle. Germline V lookup: CDR1 MNHEY, CDR2 SMNVEV (reference sequence). The CDR3 is made up of 16 amino acids.

The sample holds a few counts of this clone. This chain joins TRBV29-1 and TRBJ2-1, with 9 bases aligning to TRBD2. The length of the CDR3 is 16 residues. Germline-derived CDR1 and CDR2 are SQVTM and ANQGSEA. J lost 9 bases, V lost 7 bases, and 19 bases had no gene match. The CDR3 region has the DNA TGCAGCGGCGATTACCGACTAGCGGAGTGGCGAGTTGAGCAGTTCTTC. Translating it yields CSGDYRLAEWRVEQFF.

The rearrangement joins TRBV5-4 to TRBJ2-2, with 9 bases fitting TRBD2. Trimming at V came to 4 bases and at J to 3 bases, leaving 7 bases not matched to a gene. The CDR3 sequence is 16 residues long. Germline CDR1 SGHNT, CDR2 YYREEE (reference sequence). CDR3 sequence: CASSLVAGGHTGELFF. DNA of the CDR3: TGTGCCAGCAGCCTCGTGGCGGGAGGGCACACCGGGGAGCTGTTTTTT.

This clone was picked up a small number of times. V and J are TRBV9 and TRBJ2-3; tentative D call: TRBD2 (6 bases). V gave up 2 bases and J gave up 4 bases, with 11 bases separating them. Germline CDR1 reads SGDLS; CDR2 reads YYNGEE. The CDR3 is 14 residues long. CDR3 amino acids: CASSVVGTSDTQYF. CDR3 DNA sequence: TGTGCCAGCAGCGTCGTGGGGACTTCAGATACGCAGTATTTT. The full variable domain, its missing parts supplied by reference TRBV9 and TRBJ2-3, is DSGVTQTPKHLITATGQRVTLRCSPRSGDLSVYWYQQSLDQGLQFLIQYYNGEERAKGNILERFSAQQFPDLHSELNLSSLELGDSALYFCASSVVGTSDTQYFGPGTRLTVL.

V and J are TRBV7-3 and TRBJ2-2; D is ambiguous. V was pared by 3 bases and J by 2 bases, with 13 bases between. CDR3 length equals 16 residues. Germline CDR1 and CDR2: SGHTA and FQGTGA. The CDR3: CASSLVQKSNTGELFF. The CDR3 DNA is TGTGCCAGCAGCTTGGTACAGAAGTCTAACACCGGGGAGCTGTTTTTT.

This clone appeared a few times. The rearrangement joins TRBV5-1 to TRBJ2-5; D is possibly TRBD2 (5 bases). This CDR3 contains 14 residues. Germline CDR1 and CDR2: SGHRS and YFSETQ. V dropped 3 bases and J dropped 7 bases, with 16 bases sitting between them. The DNA for the CDR3 is TGCGCCAGCAGCTCTTCGGACGTAGAGGGGACCCAGTACTTC. It specifies CASSSSDVEGTQYF.

Comments on this clone: One junction end disagrees with the germline gene, perhaps due to a read error. The rearrangement uses TRBV30 and TRBJ2-7; 15 bases match TRBD2. The CDR3 runs to 18 residues. Per the germline V gene, CDR1 is GTSNPN and CDR2 is SVGIG (reference sequence). The CDR3 sequence: CAWSVGRTSGRAIYAQYF. CDR3 sequence (DNA): TGTGCCTGGAGTGTCGGGAGGACTAGCGGGAGGGCCATCTACGCGCAGTACTTC.

This clone was found a few times. This chain joins TRBV5-1 and TRBJ2-5, with D hard to call. Trimming removed 2 bases from V and 7 bases from J, with 15 bases in between. Germline V gene sequence: CDR1 SGHRS, CDR2 YFSETQ. CDR3 length equals 14 residues. CDR3 loop: CASSLGSVSGTQYF. The CDR3 DNA reads as TGCGCCAGCAGCTTAGGCTCCGTGTCGGGGACCCAGTACTTC.

The CDR3 nucleotides are TGCAGCGTAAGGCGGCACACCGGGGAGCTGTTTTTT. This sequence encodes CSVRRHTGELFF. The V call is TRBV29-1, the J call TRBJ2-2; D gene unclear. The germline CDR1 and CDR2 sequences are SQVTM and ANQGSEA. Trimming took 6 bases from V and 3 from J, leaving 8 bases between them. The CDR3 contains 12 residues.

The J gene is TRBJ1-2, the V gene TRBV6-5; D gene uncertain. Per germline, CDR1 MNHEY and CDR2 SVGAGI. The CDR3 sequence is 13 residues long. V was trimmed by 5 bases and J by 6 bases, leaving 13 bases between them. The chain's CDR3 is CASSEAGEDGYTF. The CDR3 DNA follows: TGTGCCAGCAGTGAAGCTGGTGAAGATGGCTACACCTTC.

J is TRBJ2-7 and V is TRBV7-9; D assignment may be TRBD1 or TRBD2 (6 bases each). V lost 3 bases to trimming and J lost 4 bases, with 16 bases between them. The CDR3 is 15 amino acids. Germline V gene data show CDR1 as SEHNR and CDR2 as FQNEAQ (reference sequence). The CDR3 loop reads CASSFQGTSIYEQYF. The CDR3 DNA reads TGTGCCAGCAGCTTTCAGGGGACTTCGATTTACGAGCAGTACTTC.